This T cell receptor (beta chain) was retrieved from a study of shared clonotypes between healthy human individuals. In replicate PCRs of sorted subsets, 150 to 200 ng DNA, tens of thousands of T cell genomes, was used. TCRdb keeps only in-frame clones here, not all; method: immunoSEQ multiplex PCR. The table shows fewer than 3 million clones, with around 92% occurring only once. The CDR3 is made up of 15 amino acids. V was clipped by 1 base and J by 1 base, with 9 bases between them. The germline V gene encodes CDR1 LGHNT and CDR2 FRNRAP. The TCR originated in a man between 18 and 29 years old in good health. Some clones in this sample may be carry-over from other donors' samples. The specimen was naive CD4+ T cells from PBMCs. Subset noted: CD45RA+ positively selected. The chain recombines TRBV12-5 with TRBJ2-3; unclear D gene. CDR3 protein: CASGLGGAGTDTQYF. In nucleotides, the CDR3 is TGTGCTAGTGGTTTGGGCGGCGCAGGCACAGATACGCAGTATTTT.